This T cell receptor beta chain was obtained from a study of T-cell reconstitution after alpha-beta-depleted transplantation in children. This CDR3 is built from 15 residues. V was pared by 7 bases and J by 5 bases, with 15 bases between. The germline V gene has CDR1 MDHEN and CDR2 SYDVKM. This clonotype was found a few times. TCRbeta library preparation incorporated unique molecular identifiers. TCRdb re-called the PCR reads with MiXCR, one entry per CDR3 protein. The table lists around 600,000 distinct CDR3 sequences, about 10% of them singletons. This receptor was taken from a human donor who donated a stem cell graft to a child with acute myeloid leukemia. The source material was PBMCs from the stem cell graft donor, sampled from the stem cell graft. The chain recombines TRBV28 with TRBJ1-6, with D possibly matching TRBD1 (6 bases). The CDR3 loop is CASTTTGKNNSPLHF. In DNA, the CDR3 is TGTGCCAGCACCACCACAGGGAAGAATAATTCACCCCTCCACTTT. The full variable domain, its missing parts supplied by reference TRBV28 and TRBJ1-6, is DVKVTQSSRYLVKRTGEKVFLECVQDMDHENMFWYRQDPGLGLRLIYFSYDVKMKEKGDIPEGYSVSREKKERFSLILESASTNQTSMYLCASTTTGKNNSPLHFGNGTRLTVT.